This paragraph covers one TCR beta chain sequence. The data were taken from a study of blood T cell repertoires in COVID-19. V lost 7 bases and J lost 3, with 10 bases in between. CDR3 length: 13 amino acids. CDR1 and CDR2 from the germline V gene are MDHEN and SYDVKM. Cohort placement rested on clinical history that participants reported themselves. Methods used by the authors: Reference gene primers were amplified, and this amplification served to estimate nucleated cell counts. Sequencing used immunoSEQ multiplex PCR; TCRdb keeps in-frame clones, though not all of them. V and J calls and clone size follow that table, whereas D and trimming were derived from the DNA. Here the sample spans fewer than 450,000 clones, 88% being singletons.

V usage is TRBV28 and J usage is TRBJ1-5; D possibly corresponds to TRBD1 (5 bases). Sequenced input: PBMCs or T cells enriched from blood (not recorded which). This receptor was taken from a woman younger than 30 who had recovered from COVID-19. DNA of the CDR3: TGTGCCAGCAAAGACAGCAACAATCAGCCCCAGCATTTT. This sequence encodes CASKDSNNQPQHF.